These 18 T cell receptor beta chains were sequenced from one sample in a study of blood T cell repertoires in COVID-19 (TCRdb year 2020). Receptors were amplified or captured by the immunoSEQ multiplex PCR assay. This is the immuneACCESS table as TCRdb keeps it, with only in-frame sequences that have V and J called. A part of the clones is gone; compared with another copy, unresolved V genes explain less than half, and the rest is unexplained. The sample includes some 100,000 clones, with around 92% observed a single time. The ten largest clones capture roughly 5.9% of the sample. The material sequenced was peripheral blood. The receptors derive from a woman in her sixties with active COVID-19.

The gene calls are TRBV6-6 and TRBJ2-7; D possibly corresponds to TRBD1 (6 bases). The germline V and J ends were trimmed by 4 bases and 7 bases, with 14 bases remaining between them. The CDR3 loop spans 13 amino acids. Germline V CDR1 and CDR2: MNHNY, SVGAGI (reference sequence). The CDR3 spells CASSLGRGLEQYF. The CDR3, as DNA: TGTGCCAGCAGTTTGGGCAGGGGCTTAGAGCAGTACTTC.

The V and J genes are TRBV5-6 and TRBJ2-5; TRBD2 agrees at 9 bases. Germline assignment: CDR1 SGHDT and CDR2 YYEEEE. CDR3 length: 15 residues. Trimming took 0 bases from V and 5 from J; bases not matched to a gene: 5. Here the CDR3 reads CASSLAAGGRETQYF. In DNA form, the CDR3 reads TGTGCCAGCAGCTTGGCAGCGGGGGGCCGGGAGACCCAGTACTTC.

The V call is TRBV28, the J call TRBJ2-7; 10 bases agree with TRBD1. The CDR3 has 15 residues. CDR1 is MDHEN, CDR2 SYDVKM, per germline. The ends lost 6 bases at V and 2 bases at J; junction bases unmatched: 7. CDR3 protein: CASSDRGRRAYEQYF. The CDR3, as DNA: TGTGCCAGCAGCGACAGGGGGCGCCGGGCCTACGAGCAGTACTTC.

This sequence joins TRBV2 and TRBJ2-1, with 11 positions matching TRBD2. Germline CDR1 SNHLY, CDR2 FYNNEI. V was clipped by 10 bases and J by 8 bases; unmatched bases: 7. This CDR3 region has 13 residues. This CDR3 reads CAKQTSGGDEQFF. DNA for the CDR3: TGTGCCAAACAAACTAGCGGGGGCGATGAGCAGTTCTTC.

The chain couples TRBV5-4 to TRBJ2-3, with D possibly matching TRBD1 (6 bases). Germline V gene sequence: CDR1 SGHNT, CDR2 YYREEE (reference sequence). V lost 3 bases and J lost 7, with 27 bases in between. CDR3 length: 18 residues. The CDR3 bases are TGTGCCAGCAGCTCACAACTAGGGATGGGGGCCGGTTTCTATACGCAGTATTTT. Encoded protein: CASSSQLGMGAGFYTQYF.

This rearrangement joins TRBV12-3 or TRBV12-4 to TRBJ2-1, with D maybe TRBD1 (5 bases). Deletions cut 5 bases from V and 9 bases from J, with 8 bases between. The CDR3 totals 11 residues. This chain's CDR3 is CASSKRGEQFF. DNA of the CDR3: TGTGCCAGCAGTAAAAGGGGTGAGCAGTTCTTC.

This chain uses TRBV19 with TRBJ1-1; 7 bases are shared with TRBD1. Looked up from germline, CDR1 is LNHDA and CDR2 is SQIVND (reference sequence). The CDR3 length is 11 residues. V shed 3 bases, J shed 8 bases, and the junction held 0 bases outside the gene matches. This CDR3 reads CASSMGQEAFF. The CDR3, as DNA: TGTGCCAGTAGTATGGGACAGGAAGCTTTCTTT.

The chain has TRBV10-1 and TRBJ2-5; 9 bases line up with TRBD2. Germline-derived CDR1 and CDR2 are WNHNN and SYGVQD (reference sequence). The J segment lost 9 bases and the V segment lost 7 bases, leaving 6 bases of the junction unmatched. The CDR3 sequence is 12 residues long. CDR3 nucleotides: TGCGCCAGCAAAGCGGGGGGCGGGGCCCAGTACTTC. Protein sequence: CASKAGGGAQYF.

The gene calls are TRBV19 and TRBJ1-6; TRBD1 aligns across 7 bases. CDR1 and CDR2 from the germline V gene are LNHDA and SQIVND (reference sequence). The CDR3 is 15 amino acids. Trimming at V came to 5 bases and at J to 7 bases, leaving 8 bases not matched to a gene. CDR3 region: CASSSATGRNSPLHF. The CDR3 DNA follows: TGTGCCAGTAGTTCTGCGACAGGGCGAAATTCACCCCTCCACTTT.

The J gene is TRBJ2-7, the V gene TRBV7-9; the match to TRBD2 covers 7 bases. Germline CDR1 is SEHNR and CDR2 is FQNEAQ (reference sequence). Trimming cost V 2 bases and J 4 bases; bases outside gene matches: 5. The CDR3 length is 14 residues. The CDR3 region is CASSLSAGEYEQYF. As DNA, the CDR3 is TGTGCCAGCAGCTTATCGGCGGGGGAGTACGAGCAGTACTTC.

The chain links TRBV19 to TRBJ2-2; D gene ambiguous. The germline V gene encodes CDR1 LNHDA and CDR2 SQIVND (reference sequence). The V end lost 0 bases, the J end lost 5 bases, and 7 bases lay between the germline ends. The CDR3 extends over 14 amino acids. The CDR3 DNA sequence: TGTGCCAGTAGTATAGAAACAAAAACCGGGGAGCTGTTTTTT. Residues: CASSIETKTGELFF.

The rearrangement joins TRBV25-1 to TRBJ2-2, with 10 bases matching TRBD1. Per germline, CDR1 MGHDK and CDR2 SYGVNS. The V and J ends lost 3 bases and 0 bases, in that order; junction bases with no gene match: 1. The CDR3 runs to 16 residues. This CDR3 is CASSDGQGANTGELFF. The CDR3 region has the DNA TGTGCCAGCAGTGACGGACAGGGGGCGAACACCGGGGAGCTGTTTTTT.

The chain joins TRBV6-5 to TRBJ1-5, with 9 bases aligning to TRBD1. The CDR3 totals 15 residues. V was pared by 6 bases and J by 6 bases, with 9 bases of the junction left unmatched. CDR1 MNHEY and CDR2 SVGAGI come from the germline V gene. The DNA of the CDR3 is TGTGCCAGCAGGCGGACAGGGGACGAAACTCAGCCCCAGCATTTT. It translates to CASRRTGDETQPQHF.

This chain connects TRBV28 to TRBJ1-2; D is uncertain. Germline V gene sequence: CDR1 MDHEN, CDR2 SYDVKM. The CDR3 consists of 12 residues. The V and J ends lost 2 bases and 4 bases respectively, with 5 bases between them. The chain's CDR3 is CASSLNSYGYTF. The DNA for the CDR3 is TGTGCCAGCAGTTTAAATAGCTATGGCTACACCTTC.

The V call is TRBV10-3, the J call TRBJ1-4; D possibly corresponds to TRBD1 (6 bases). The CDR3 runs to 13 residues. The germline V and J ends were trimmed by 10 bases and 3 bases, with 12 bases remaining between them. Germline lookup yields CDR1 ENHRY and CDR2 SYGVKD. This CDR3 is CATRDNANEKLFF. CDR3 in DNA: TGTGCCACCAGGGACAATGCTAATGAAAAACTGTTTTTT.

The chain has TRBV6-1 and TRBJ1-2; a possible D gene is TRBD1 (6 bases). The V gene's germline CDR1 is MNHNS and CDR2 SASEGT. The CDR3 sequence is 16 residues long. V lost 4 bases and J 4 bases, leaving 19 bases between the germline ends. The DNA for the CDR3 is TGTGCCAGCAGTGGAATGGGGGCCCGGTCGGGCTATGGCTACACCTTC. As protein: CASSGMGARSGYGYTF.

The chain joins TRBV12-3 or TRBV12-4 to TRBJ1-5; tentative D call: TRBD1 (5 bases). The V end was cut by 6 bases, the J end by 5 bases, with 11 bases between. The CDR3 totals 13 residues. The CDR3 here is CASRRAGYQPQHF. As DNA, the CDR3 is TGTGCCAGCAGGAGAGCAGGGTATCAGCCCCAGCATTTT.

The V call is TRBV11-2, the J call TRBJ2-3; the match to TRBD2 covers 9 bases. The length of the CDR3 is 16 residues. Trimming removed 5 bases from V and 2 bases from J; junction bases left unmatched: 8. From germline, CDR1 is SGHAT and CDR2 FQNNGV. The CDR3: CASSTRLAANTDTQYF. In nucleotides, the CDR3 is TGTGCCAGCAGCACCAGACTAGCGGCGAACACAGATACGCAGTATTTT.